This TCR beta chain was found in a study of blood T cell repertoires in COVID-19. Study details: COVID-19 samples from acute and convalescent phases originated in the United States, Italy and Spain. The cDNA or gDNA used as material had been derived from T cells, B-cell-depleted T cells, or PBMCs.

The germline V gene has CDR1 LNHNV and CDR2 YYDKDF (reference sequence). Germline trimming cut 5 bases from V and 5 bases from J; bases unmatched to any gene: 14. This CDR3 is built from 16 residues. The authors' processing: From reference gene primer amplification, estimates of nucleated cell counts were derived. Method: immunoSEQ multiplex PCR; TCRdb's copy keeps in-frame clones and lacks some. V, J and clone size derive from that table, while D and trimming were established from the DNA sequence. Of under 350,000 clones in the sample, approximately 82% were seen once. The chain is built from TRBV15 and TRBJ2-5; 7 bases align to TRBD2. Sequenced sample: peripheral blood. The sequence was collected from a man aged 55 to 69 who had recovered from COVID-19. The CDR3 sequence: CATSGGVYTRGETQYF. The CDR3 DNA is TGTGCCACCAGCGGGGGGGTATACACTAGAGGCGAGACCCAGTACTTC. Filled out from reference TRBV15 and TRBJ2-5, the complete variable domain reads DAMVIQNPRYQVTQFGKPVTLSCSQTLNHNVMYWYQQKSSQAPKLLFHYYDKDFNNEADTPDNFQSRRPNTSFCFLDIRSPGLGDTAMYLCATSGGVYTRGETQYFGPGTRLLVL.